This T cell receptor beta chain was identified in a study of T cells in localized non-small cell lung cancer. Germline lookup yields CDR1 SGDLS and CDR2 YYNGEE. The V end lost 3 bases, the J end lost 4 bases, and 11 bases lay between the germline ends. The CDR3 totals 13 residues. The method was immunoSEQ multiplex PCR; TCRdb's version includes in-frame clones alone and lacks a portion of them. The table has roughly 2,600 clones, roughly 26% seen once. The table lists this clone with a few counts. This receptor was taken from a male donor aged 60 or older with stage II lung adenocarcinoma. Sequenced material: normal lung tissue next to the tumor, taken before any cancer treatment. The J gene is TRBJ2-7, the V gene TRBV9, with D possibly matching TRBD1 (5 bases). CDR3 sequence (DNA): TGTGCCAGCAGCGAAGACAGTTTGTACGAGCAGTACTTC. It yields the protein CASSEDSLYEQYF.